This T cell receptor (beta chain) was captured by sequencing in a study of blood T cell repertoires in COVID-19. Study-level information: PBMCs, B-cell-depleted T cells, or T cells were the source of the cDNA or gDNA that made up the material.

In the original analysis: How many nucleated cells were present was estimated from reference gene primer amplification. Method: immunoSEQ multiplex PCR; TCRdb's copy keeps in-frame clones and lacks some. V and J calls and clone size are given by that table; D and trimming were obtained from the DNA. The sample contains under 300,000 clones, roughly nine tenths of which appear only once. The source of this sequence is a woman between 40 and 50 years old who had recovered from COVID-19. The sequencing input was peripheral blood.

For the CDR3, the DNA is TGTGCCAGCAGAACAGGGTTGGATACGCAGTATTTT. Translating it yields CASRTGLDTQYF. The V call is TRBV11-2, the J call TRBJ2-3; possible D gene TRBD1, 6 bases. In germline, CDR1 is SGHAT, CDR2 FQNNGV. The CDR3 runs to 12 residues. V shed 6 bases and J shed 6 bases, with 10 bases lying between them.